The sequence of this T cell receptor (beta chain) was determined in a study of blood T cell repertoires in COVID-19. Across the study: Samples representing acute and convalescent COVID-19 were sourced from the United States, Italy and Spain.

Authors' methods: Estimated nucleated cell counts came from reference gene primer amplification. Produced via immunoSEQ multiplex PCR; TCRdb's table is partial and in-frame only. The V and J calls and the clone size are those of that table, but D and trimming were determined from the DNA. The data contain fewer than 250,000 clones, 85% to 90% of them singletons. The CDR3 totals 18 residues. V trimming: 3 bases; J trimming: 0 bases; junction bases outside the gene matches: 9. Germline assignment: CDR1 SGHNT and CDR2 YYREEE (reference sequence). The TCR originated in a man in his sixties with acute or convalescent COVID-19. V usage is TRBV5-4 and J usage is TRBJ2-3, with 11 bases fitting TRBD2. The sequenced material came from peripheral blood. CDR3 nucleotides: TGTGCCAGCAGCTCAATAGGACTAGCGGGCTATAGCACAGATACGCAGTATTTT. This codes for CASSSIGLAGYSTDTQYF.